The entry below gives a single T cell receptor beta chain sequence along with its context. This CDR3 has 14 amino acids. Germline V gene data show CDR1 as MNHEY and CDR2 as SVGAGI. The V gene end was trimmed by 10 bases and the J gene end by 0 bases; junction bases not matched to a gene: 5. This sample was taken from a study of cytomegalovirus exposure and HLA in healthy donors. PCR employed 60 Vbeta and 13 Jbeta primers. This table comes from immunoSEQ multiplex PCR, and its TCRdb copy is limited to in-frame clones, with some not included. The sample shows 150,000 to 200,000 clones, approximately 80% of them seen only once.

The clonotype was recovered from a woman younger than 45 in good health and CMV-seronegative. This chain connects TRBV6-5 to TRBJ2-3, with TRBD2 matching 9 bases. Sample: PBMCs. The CDR3 nucleotides read TGTGCCACAAAAGGGACTAGCAGCACAGATACGCAGTATTTT. Its translation is CATKGTSSTDTQYF.